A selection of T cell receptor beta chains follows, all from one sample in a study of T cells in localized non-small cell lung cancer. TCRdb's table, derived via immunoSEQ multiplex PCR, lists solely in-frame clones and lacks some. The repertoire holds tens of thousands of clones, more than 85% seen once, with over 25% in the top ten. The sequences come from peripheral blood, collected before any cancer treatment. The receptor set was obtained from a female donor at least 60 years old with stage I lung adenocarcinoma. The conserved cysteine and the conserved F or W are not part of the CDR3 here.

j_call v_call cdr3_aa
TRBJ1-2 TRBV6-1 ASSGYRANYGYT
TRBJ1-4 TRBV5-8 ASRKDGINEKLF
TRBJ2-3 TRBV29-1 SGKVAGGRGADTQY
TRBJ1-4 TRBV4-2 ASSQEALGTGRGRDEKLF
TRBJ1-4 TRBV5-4 ASSENRGINEKLF
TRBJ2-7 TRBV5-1 ASSWTDGGEQY
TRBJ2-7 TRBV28 ASSPGDNSYEQY
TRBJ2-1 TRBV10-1 ASSTGLAGVNEQF
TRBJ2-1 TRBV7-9 ASSLLYERGRYGDNEQF
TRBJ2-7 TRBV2 ASRTGQVIYEQY
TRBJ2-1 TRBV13 ASSLNVGGNEQF
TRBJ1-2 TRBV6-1 ASCVWVEDRMNGYT
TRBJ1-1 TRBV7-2 ASSVVEAF
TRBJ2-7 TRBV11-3 ASSLGADYEQY
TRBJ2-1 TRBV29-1 SAEKTSGGDEQF
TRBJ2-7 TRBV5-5 ASSAVPGVEQY
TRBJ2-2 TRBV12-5 ASGLVILARLGELF
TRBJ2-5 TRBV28 ASSSRGTQETQY
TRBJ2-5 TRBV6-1 ASSENPGRVETQY
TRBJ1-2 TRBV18 ASSPATDSGYT
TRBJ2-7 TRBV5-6 ASSADRYHYEQY
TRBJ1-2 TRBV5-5 ASSPRDGRSYGYT
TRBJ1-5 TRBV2 ASSESRFQPQH
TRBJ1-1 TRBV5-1 ASSVTGNTEAF
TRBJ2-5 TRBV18 ASSRDTQETQY
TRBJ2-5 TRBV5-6 ASSHAPLPETQY
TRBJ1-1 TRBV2 ASRGDTEAF
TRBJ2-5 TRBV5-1 ASSLSGVGQETQY
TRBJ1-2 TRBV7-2 ASSSADGTVNYGYT
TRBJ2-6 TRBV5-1 ASSLETTGGRGGANVLT
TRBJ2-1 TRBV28 ASATAGGTYNEQF
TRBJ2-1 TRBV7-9 ASSEILRSEQF
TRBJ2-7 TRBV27 ASRATGGRTYEQY